These 18 T cell receptor beta chains originate from one sample sequenced in a study of CD8+CD57+ T cells in acquired aplastic anemia. Genomic DNA, the template, was used for profiling of the TCR beta VDJ and CDR3. TCRdb reprocessed the reads via MiXCR and lists one record per CDR3 protein. Among some 290,000 distinct CDR3 sequences, approximately 55% were seen once, and the ten largest hold around 8%. Sequenced sample: sorted CD4+, CD8+, or CD8+CD57+ T cells (not recorded which) from PBMCs. The receptors here all came from a human donor with severe aplastic anemia or a healthy control (not recorded which).

At least ten counts were recorded for this clonotype. The V gene is TRBV7-3, the J gene TRBJ2-5; possibly TRBD2 for D (6 bases). CDR3 length: 15 residues. Germline values: CDR1 SGHTA, CDR2 FQGTGA. V lost 1 base and J lost 3, with 12 bases in between. The CDR3 is CASSLMAGLEETQYF. For the CDR3, the DNA is TGTGCCAGCAGCTTAATGGCGGGGCTTGAAGAGACCCAGTACTTC.

The V call is TRBV20-1, the J call TRBJ2-4, with 10 positions matching TRBD2. The J segment lost 0 bases and the V segment lost 6 bases, leaving 5 bases of the junction unmatched. Per the germline V gene, CDR1 is DFQATT and CDR2 is SNEGSKA (reference sequence). This CDR3 has 15 residues. CDR3 loop: CSANSGGGAKNIQYF. CDR3 bases: TGCAGTGCAAACAGCGGGGGGGGAGCCAAAAACATTCAGTACTTC.

In regard to this clonotype: Germline is not matched at one junction end, which may reflect a read error. The chain has TRBV12-3 or TRBV12-4 and TRBJ2-1; the D gene is possibly TRBD1 (5 bases). CDR3 length: 13 amino acids. Written as DNA, the CDR3 is TGTGCCAGCAGACCCCTAGACAGATTCGGCACCTCCTTC. Translated: CASRPLDRFGTSF.

Details on this clonotype: A much larger clone lies one base from this, so it may be a read error. The chain couples TRBV10-3 to TRBJ2-3; D may be TRBD2 (5 bases). The CDR3 runs to 15 residues. In germline, CDR1 is ENHRY, CDR2 SYGVKD. V dropped 5 bases and J dropped 0 bases, with 12 bases sitting between them. The DNA for the CDR3 is TGTGCCATCAGTTTGGACTTTACTAGCACAGATACGCAGTATTTT. Its translation: CAISLDFTSTDTQYF.

V and J are TRBV12-5 and TRBJ2-5, with TRBD1 identical over 9 bases. The V gene end was trimmed by 5 bases and the J gene end by 5 bases; junction bases not matched to a gene: 12. This CDR3 has 16 residues. The germline CDR1 and CDR2 sequences are LGHNT and FRNRAP. The CDR3 sequence is CASGPGQGYSEETQYF. In DNA, the CDR3 is TGTGCTAGTGGTCCGGGACAGGGTTATTCTGAGGAGACCCAGTACTTC.

The J gene is TRBJ1-1, the V gene TRBV7-9, with D possibly matching TRBD1 (6 bases). From germline, CDR1 is SEHNR and CDR2 FQNEAQ (reference sequence). V was trimmed by 3 bases and J by 10 bases, leaving 12 bases between them. The CDR3 runs 12 residues. This chain's CDR3 is CASSLNRDGAFF. The CDR3 DNA is TGTGCCAGCAGCTTGAACAGGGATGGAGCTTTCTTT.

This clonotype has a handful of counts. V gene TRBV10-3 combines with J gene TRBJ2-7; D may be TRBD2 (6 bases). Trimming took off 10 bases at V and 0 bases at J, with 13 bases between the two ends. This CDR3 has 13 amino acids. Germline values: CDR1 ENHRY, CDR2 SYGVKD. The CDR3 protein is CATERGTSYEQYF. The CDR3 nucleotides read TGTGCCACCGAACGCGGGACCTCCTACGAGCAGTACTTC.

This clonotype was detected ten times or more. V is TRBV6-5 and J is TRBJ1-6; TRBD1 aligns across 8 bases. Germline-derived CDR1 and CDR2 are MNHEY and SVGAGI. Trimming cost V 8 bases and J 9 bases; bases outside gene matches: 6. The CDR3 contains 13 residues. The CDR3 region has the DNA TGTGCCAGCGGACAGGGATACTTTTCACCCCTCCACTTT. Translation: CASGQGYFSPLHF.

This clonotype was counted many times. This chain uses TRBV5-6 with TRBJ1-2; D is perhaps TRBD1 (5 bases). The CDR3 spans 14 residues. The V and J ends lost 4 bases and 4 bases respectively, with 14 bases between them. CDR1 is SGHDT, CDR2 YYEEEE, per germline. The CDR3 DNA follows: TGTGCCAGCAGCCGAGGGGAACGGACCTATGGCTACACCTTC. Translation: CASSRGERTYGYTF.

This clonotype was recorded a few times. The V gene is TRBV27, the J gene TRBJ1-5, with TRBD1 identical over 10 bases. V gave up 4 bases and J gave up 14 bases; unmatched junction bases: 11. The CDR3 is 14 amino acids. Germline CDR1 reads MNHEY; CDR2 reads SMNVEV (reference sequence). CDR3 coding DNA: TGTGCCAGCAGTTACCGGGACAGGGGAGGTCGAAAGCATTTT. The encoded protein is CASSYRDRGGRKHF.

The chain carries TRBV7-9 and TRBJ2-3, with TRBD2 identical over 10 bases. The CDR3 runs 19 residues. V lost 4 bases and J lost 2; bases outside the gene matches: 15. The germline V gene encodes CDR1 SEHNR and CDR2 FQNEAQ (reference sequence). CDR3 nucleotide sequence: TGTGCCAGCAGCTCTAGTGTCCAGCGGGGGGGCGGCGACACAGATACGCAGTATTTT. Translation: CASSSSVQRGGGDTDTQYF.

To note about this clonotype: A much larger clone differs by one base, so this may be a read error. V usage is TRBV12-3 or TRBV12-4 and J usage is TRBJ2-3, with 9 bases fitting TRBD1. The CDR3 has 18 residues. In DNA, the CDR3 is TGTGCCAGCAGTTTAGCGCAGGGAGCCGGGACAGGGACAGAAACGCAGTATTTT. Translation gives CASSLAQGAGTGTETQYF.

DNA of the CDR3: TGTGCCAGCAGTCCCGGAACAGGGGGCTCTAATGGGGCTGAAGCTTTCTTT. It yields the protein CASSPGTGGSNGAEAFF. The J gene is TRBJ1-1, the V gene TRBV12-3 or TRBV12-4, with TRBD1 matching over 9 bases. The CDR3 spans 17 residues. J gave up 6 bases and V 5 bases, and 16 bases lay outside the gene matches.

The DNA for the CDR3 is TGTGCCAGTAGTATAGACAGAATGAACACTGAAGCTTTCTTT. Amino acid sequence: CASSIDRMNTEAFF. The J gene is TRBJ1-1, the V gene TRBV19; D is unresolved. The V and J ends lost 0 bases and 0 bases respectively, with 5 bases between them. In germline, CDR1 is LNHDA, CDR2 SQIVND (reference sequence). The CDR3 extends over 14 amino acids.

The sample holds a few counts of this clonotype. The rearrangement links TRBV25-1 to TRBJ2-1, with a tentative D call TRBD1 (6 bases). The length of the CDR3 is 12 residues. From germline, CDR1 is MGHDK and CDR2 SYGVNS. Trimming took off 10 bases at V and 6 bases at J, with 13 bases between the two ends. The CDR3 sequence is CAILAQGNEQFF. The CDR3 DNA reads as TGTGCCATTCTCGCACAGGGCAATGAGCAGTTCTTC.

The chain uses TRBV2 and TRBJ1-1; D ambiguous. Germline-derived CDR1 and CDR2 are SNHLY and FYNNEI. The CDR3 runs to 13 residues. V was pared by 6 bases and J by 5 bases, with 13 bases between. CDR3: CASRGSDGTEAFF. The CDR3 bases are TGTGCCAGCAGGGGATCGGACGGTACTGAAGCTTTCTTT. The full variable domain, its missing parts supplied by reference TRBV2 and TRBJ1-1, is EPEVTQTPSHQVTQMGQEVILRCVPISNHLYFYWYRQILGQKVEFLVSFYNNEISEKSEIFDDQFSVERPDGSNFTLKIRSTKLEDSAMYFCASRGSDGTEAFFGQGTRLTVV.

This clonotype came up many times. The V and J genes are TRBV2 and TRBJ1-4; D is unresolved. Germline V lookup: CDR1 SNHLY, CDR2 FYNNEI. Trimming removed 7 bases at V and 8 bases at J, with 14 bases between. This CDR3 region has 13 residues. CDR3 sequence: CASKEQVPEKLFF. The CDR3 bases are TGTGCCAGCAAGGAGCAGGTTCCCGAAAAACTGTTTTTT.

The chain has TRBV4-1 and TRBJ1-1; TRBD1 might be the D (6 bases). CDR3 length: 14 amino acids. CDR1 is MGHRA, CDR2 YSYEKL, per germline. Between the trimmed V and J ends, which lost 4 bases and 4 bases, there was a span of 13 bases. CDR3: CASSPDRQSTEAFF. The DNA for the CDR3 is TGCGCCAGCAGCCCAGACAGGCAGAGCACTGAAGCTTTCTTT.